The 13 T cell receptor beta chains reported below all come from one sample, sequenced in a study of identical twins. MiXCR was run by TCRdb on the 5' RACE reads, yielding one entry per CDR3 protein. The sample consists of roughly 700,000 distinct CDR3 sequences, around 8.3% of them appearing once. This same sample was also taken into another study, of yellow fever vaccine responses in identical twins.

The sample comprised PBMCs. The receptors were gathered from a woman aged 18 to 35 in good health.

The chain has TRBV6-6 and TRBJ1-1, with TRBD1 matching 8 bases. The CDR3 covers 13 residues. CDR1 is MNHNY and CDR2 is SVGAGI in the germline V gene (reference sequence). J was trimmed by 3 bases and V by 10 bases; bases with no gene match: 7. DNA for the CDR3: TGTGCCACCTCGACAGGGGTGTACACTGAAGCTTTCTTT. Translated, it gives CATSTGVYTEAFF.

The chain uses TRBV3-1 and TRBJ2-7; 9 bases line up with TRBD1. This CDR3 is built from 16 residues. From germline, CDR1 is LGHDT and CDR2 YNNKEL (reference sequence). Trimming cost V 0 bases and J 5 bases; bases outside gene matches: 8. The CDR3 reads CASSQDIKGQGDEQYF. CDR3 in DNA: TGTGCCAGCAGCCAAGATATTAAGGGACAGGGTGACGAGCAGTACTTC.

This clonotype has a handful of counts. This chain connects TRBV27 to TRBJ2-7, with TRBD1 as a possible D gene (6 bases). Deletions cut 2 bases from V and 3 bases from J, with 11 bases between. The CDR3 extends over 14 amino acids. CDR1 is MNHEY and CDR2 is SMNVEV in the germline V gene (reference sequence). In nucleotides, the CDR3 is TGTGCCAGCAGTTTACAGGGGACCGGCTACGAGCAGTACTTC. Encoded protein: CASSLQGTGYEQYF.

This chain uses TRBV6-2 or TRBV6-3 with TRBJ2-2; D not resolved. In germline, CDR1 is MNHEY, CDR2 SVGEGT. Deletions cut 11 bases from V and 3 bases from J, with 16 bases between. The CDR3 consists of 14 residues. In DNA form, the CDR3 reads TGTGCCGTAGCTAGATCTGTTCACACCGGGGAGCTGTTTTTT. This sequence encodes CAVARSVHTGELFF.

This clonotype has a handful of counts. The V call is TRBV20-1, the J call TRBJ2-3; weak D call: TRBD2 (6 bases). The CDR3 is 14 amino acids. Germline lookup yields CDR1 DFQATT and CDR2 SNEGSKA (reference sequence). V lost 4 bases, J lost 4 bases, and 15 bases lay in between. The CDR3 nucleotides are TGCAGTGCTATAAGACTAGATCTGGCAGATACGCAGTATTTT. Encoded protein: CSAIRLDLADTQYF.

This clonotype was seen a few times. The gene calls are TRBV5-1 and TRBJ2-5, with D unclear. The ends were cut back, 0 bases at V and 4 bases at J, with 13 bases in the middle. CDR1 and CDR2 (germline): SGHRS, YFSETQ. This CDR3 comprises 15 residues. CDR3 loop: CASSLESRSGETQYF. In DNA form, the CDR3 reads TGCGCCAGCAGCTTGGAGTCCCGATCGGGAGAGACCCAGTACTTC.

The sample holds a few counts of this clonotype. This chain connects TRBV11-2 to TRBJ2-7; 9 bases are a match to TRBD1. Losses at the gene ends were 5 bases for V and 3 bases for J; bases not matched to a gene: 8. The CDR3 has 15 residues. Germline values: CDR1 SGHAT, CDR2 FQNNGV. The CDR3 here is CASSLWTGAYYEQYF. CDR3 bases: TGTGCCAGCAGCCTCTGGACAGGGGCCTACTACGAGCAGTACTTC.

J is TRBJ2-5 and V is TRBV4-2, with TRBD2 matching 8 bases. The V segment lost 2 bases and the J segment 1 base; nucleotides outside the gene matches: 15. The germline CDR1 and CDR2 sequences are LGHNA and YNFKEQ. The CDR3 is 19 residues long. Written as DNA, the CDR3 is TGTGCCAGCAGCCAACTAGATTCCGGTACTAGCGGCGTCCAAGAGACCCAGTACTTC. It is translated as CASSQLDSGTSGVQETQYF.

This chain uses TRBV7-9 with TRBJ2-7, with a possible D match to TRBD1 (5 bases). CDR3 length: 15 residues. V lost 5 bases to trimming and J lost 5 bases, with 19 bases between them. Germline values: CDR1 SEHNR, CDR2 FQNEAQ (reference sequence). The CDR3 bases are TGTGCCAGCAGCCCGTCGACAGATTTTGTCGACGAGCAGTACTTC. It is translated as CASSPSTDFVDEQYF.

This clonotype was picked up a small number of times. The chain has TRBV12-3 or TRBV12-4 and TRBJ2-2, with TRBD2 identical over 12 bases. V lost 2 bases, J lost 6 bases, and 7 bases stayed unmatched. CDR3 length equals 17 residues. This CDR3 reads CASSLSSSGRASGELFF. The CDR3 DNA sequence: TGTGCCAGCAGTTTATCCTCTAGCGGGAGGGCCTCCGGGGAGCTGTTTTTT.

J is TRBJ2-2 and V is TRBV10-1, with D perhaps TRBD1 or TRBD2 (5 bases each). Germline V CDR1 and CDR2: WNHNN, SYGVQD (reference sequence). The V gene lost 7 bases and the J gene lost 5 bases, with 11 bases spanning the gap. There are 13 residues in the CDR3. CDR3 DNA sequence: TGCGCCAGCATGGGGACCGGGACCGGGGAGCTGTTTTTT. Its protein product is CASMGTGTGELFF.

The rearrangement uses TRBV7-9 and TRBJ2-5; weak D call: TRBD1 (5 bases). V was trimmed by 3 bases and J by 2 bases, leaving 7 bases between them. There are 13 residues in the CDR3. Looked up from germline, CDR1 is SEHNR and CDR2 is FQNEAQ (reference sequence). The CDR3 region has the DNA TGTGCCAGCAGCTTGGACAAACAAGAGACCCAGTACTTC. Residues: CASSLDKQETQYF.

The rearrangement joins TRBV30 to TRBJ2-7; unclear D gene. Germline lookup yields CDR1 GTSNPN and CDR2 SVGIG (reference sequence). With 4 bases removed from V and 2 bases from J, the gap between germline ends came to 9 bases. CDR3 length: 12 residues. The CDR3 nucleotides are TGTGCCTGGAAGGCGGAGACCTACGAGCAGTACTTC. It is translated as CAWKAETYEQYF.